A single sample is the source of the 21 T cell receptor beta chains below, sequenced in a study of neurological immune-mediated disorders. The time point was: technical triplicate 3. TCRdb redid the calling of the 5' RACE reads with MiXCR, one entry per CDR3 protein. The sample records approximately 40,000 distinct CDR3 sequences, roughly 21% being singletons. The source material was PBMCs. All receptors come from a man in his fifties or sixties with HTLV-1-associated myelopathy (HAM/TSP).

This clonotype has ten or more counts. The chain combines TRBV14 with TRBJ2-1; D might be TRBD1 (5 bases). Deletions cut 6 bases from V and 9 bases from J, with 12 bases between. This CDR3 has 12 residues. Germline CDR1 and CDR2: SGHDN and FVKESK. This CDR3 reads CASRLGRAEQFF. In DNA form, the CDR3 reads TGTGCCAGCAGACTTGGCAGGGCTGAGCAGTTCTTC.

At least ten counts were recorded for this clonotype. The chain is built from TRBV10-3 and TRBJ2-7; D perhaps matches TRBD2 (5 bases). The CDR3 has 14 residues. V was shortened by 7 bases and J by 4 bases, with 17 bases between the two germline ends. The germline gives CDR1 ENHRY, CDR2 SYGVKD. The CDR3 DNA follows: TGTGCCATCAATCGCGACGCGGAGGTTTACGAGCAGTACTTC. Protein: CAINRDAEVYEQYF.

This clonotype occurred many times. The V and J genes are TRBV20-1 and TRBJ2-1; TRBD2 matches 10 bases. V lost 0 bases and J lost 3; bases outside the gene matches: 23. The CDR3 is 22 amino acids. Germline V gene sequence: CDR1 DFQATT, CDR2 SNEGSKA (reference sequence). CDR3 in amino acids: CSARDPIGDPTPGLAFYNEQFF. The CDR3 DNA is TGCAGTGCTAGAGACCCAATAGGAGACCCTACACCGGGACTAGCGTTCTACAATGAGCAGTTCTTC.

This clonotype was detected ten times or more. The rearrangement uses TRBV4-1 and TRBJ1-6; TRBD1 matches at 7 bases. The CDR3 consists of 13 residues. The germline CDR1 and CDR2 sequences are MGHRA and YSYEKL. J lost 7 bases, V lost 7 bases, and 4 bases had no gene match. Here the CDR3 DNA reads TGCGCCAGCAAGGGGGCAGGGAATTCACCCCTCCACTTT. It encodes CASKGAGNSPLHF.

This clonotype was recorded at least ten times. This chain uses TRBV18 with TRBJ2-5; D is uncertain. Germline values: CDR1 KGHSH, CDR2 LQKENI. The CDR3 has 15 amino acids. Trimming shortened V by 2 bases and J by 2 bases, and 12 bases separated the two germline ends. CDR3: CASSPSMGIQETQYF. DNA of the CDR3: TGTGCCAGCTCACCATCGATGGGGATACAAGAGACCCAGTACTTC.

There are many counts of this clonotype. The chain couples TRBV6-5 to TRBJ2-7, with 7 bases fitting TRBD2. This CDR3 has 13 amino acids. Germline trimming cut 6 bases from V and 3 bases from J; bases unmatched to any gene: 5. Germline V gene lookup returns CDR1 MNHEY and CDR2 SVGAGI. CDR3 bases: TGTGCCAGCAGCTCCAGCGGGGACTACGAGCAGTACTTC. Residues: CASSSSGDYEQYF.

This clonotype was found many times. This sequence joins TRBV12-3 or TRBV12-4 and TRBJ2-5; 10 bases match TRBD2. This CDR3 has 15 amino acids. V trimming: 4 bases; J trimming: 4 bases; junction bases outside the gene matches: 6. CDR3 sequence: CASSSPLAGAETQYF. CDR3 nucleotide sequence: TGTGCCAGCAGTTCGCCCCTAGCGGGAGCAGAGACCCAGTACTTC.

The chain combines TRBV20-1 with TRBJ2-1; 14 bases line up with TRBD2. This CDR3 is 14 amino acids long. Germline V gives CDR1 DFQATT, CDR2 SNEGSKA (reference sequence). The CDR3 nucleotides are TGCGGTGTGGGACTAGCGGGAGTGGGCCGTGAGCAGTTCTTC. Its translation: CGVGLAGVGREQFF.

This clonotype was seen many times. The J gene is TRBJ1-1, the V gene TRBV14; D is unresolved. Trimming took 6 bases from V and 0 from J, leaving 8 bases between them. Germline CDR1 reads SGHDN; CDR2 reads FVKESK. The CDR3 runs 13 residues. The CDR3 is CASRLLLNTEAFF. CDR3 coding DNA: TGTGCCAGCAGGCTCCTATTGAACACTGAAGCTTTCTTT.

In this sample, this clonotype turned up many times. This chain links TRBV5-1 with TRBJ1-2, with a tentative D call TRBD1 (6 bases). V was pared by 4 bases and J by 8 bases, with 18 bases between. The CDR3 is made up of 14 amino acids. CDR1 is SGHRS and CDR2 is YFSETQ in the germline V gene. This CDR3 is CASSRVQGSGGYTF. The CDR3 nucleotides are TGCGCCAGCAGCCGAGTACAGGGAAGCGGAGGCTACACCTTC.

Many counts were recorded for this clonotype. The J gene is TRBJ1-1, the V gene TRBV29-1; TRBD1 might be the D (6 bases). Trimming removed 5 bases from V and 0 bases from J, with 10 bases in between. The CDR3 has 13 amino acids. CDR1 is SQVTM, CDR2 ANQGSEA, per germline. In nucleotides, the CDR3 is TGCAGCGTTTCGACAGGCCTGAACACTGAAGCTTTCTTT. This codes for CSVSTGLNTEAFF.

This clonotype has at least ten counts. The V and J genes are TRBV5-1 and TRBJ1-1; D is ambiguous. The germline V gene has CDR1 SGHRS and CDR2 YFSETQ. The CDR3 sequence is 14 residues long. Between the trimmed V and J ends, which lost 4 bases and 4 bases, there was a span of 14 bases. CDR3 DNA: TGCGCCAGCAGCCCGCCGGGCGGGAGCACTGAAGCTTTCTTT. This gives the protein CASSPPGGSTEAFF.

This clonotype was seen at least ten times. The chain employs TRBV20-1 and TRBJ1-1; no clear D. V was cut by 0 bases and J by 1 base, with 6 bases left in between. CDR1 DFQATT and CDR2 SNEGSKA come from the germline V gene (reference sequence). The CDR3 sequence is 13 residues long. The CDR3 region is CSARDFENTEAFF. The CDR3 coding sequence is TGCAGTGCTAGAGATTTCGAGAACACTGAAGCTTTCTTT.

This clonotype was seen at least ten times. The V and J genes are TRBV5-1 and TRBJ2-1, with TRBD1 matching over 12 bases. The V gene's germline CDR1 is SGHRS and CDR2 YFSETQ. J gave up 13 bases and V 0 bases, and 14 bases lay outside the gene matches. The CDR3 loop spans 17 amino acids. CDR3 residues: CASSLGGGTGGSARQFF. Written as DNA, the CDR3 is TGCGCCAGCAGCTTGGGCGGCGGGACAGGGGGCTCAGCTAGACAGTTCTTC.

This clonotype has at least ten counts. The chain has TRBV20-1 and TRBJ1-2; D perhaps matches TRBD1 (6 bases). There are 13 residues in the CDR3. The V gene lost 6 bases and the J gene lost 3 bases, with 14 bases spanning the gap. The germline V gene encodes CDR1 DFQATT and CDR2 SNEGSKA (reference sequence). The CDR3, as DNA: TGCAGTGCGCCGGACAGAAATTACTATGGCTACACCTTC. Its translation: CSAPDRNYYGYTF.

This clonotype was found many times. V and J are TRBV28 and TRBJ2-7, with 7 bases that match TRBD2. The V and J ends lost 2 bases and 3 bases, in that order; junction bases with no gene match: 7. The CDR3 consists of 15 residues. The germline gives CDR1 MDHEN, CDR2 SYDVKM. The CDR3 coding sequence is TGTGCCAGCAGTTTAGGAGGGAGGGCTCTCTACGAGCAGTACTTC. Translating gives CASSLGGRALYEQYF.

This clonotype was picked up many times. The chain employs TRBV7-8 and TRBJ2-5; 8 bases fit TRBD2. CDR3 length: 16 amino acids. CDR1 and CDR2 (germline): SGHVS, FQNEAQ. After removal of 7 bases from V and 5 bases from J, the junction contained 15 bases not matched to a gene. The CDR3 here is CASTSSYREGLETQYF. Here the CDR3 DNA reads TGTGCCAGCACCTCCTCGTATCGGGAGGGCCTGGAGACCCAGTACTTC.

This clonotype was counted many times. The V call is TRBV29-1, the J call TRBJ2-5; D tentatively reads TRBD1 or TRBD2 (6 bases each). Trimming removed 5 bases at V and 7 bases at J, with 14 bases between. This CDR3 is 12 amino acids long. Germline assignment: CDR1 SQVTM and CDR2 ANQGSEA. The CDR3: CSVLTGRGTQYF. DNA for the CDR3: TGCAGCGTTCTCACAGGGCGGGGGACCCAGTACTTC.

The V gene is TRBV29-1, the J gene TRBJ2-4, with 7 nucleotides matching TRBD2. Germline V CDR1 and CDR2: SQVTM, ANQGSEA. The CDR3 consists of 14 residues. V shed 4 bases and J 0 bases; nucleotides not matched to a gene: 3. The CDR3 region has the DNA TGCAGCGTTGTGGGGGGGAGAGCCAAAAACATTCAGTACTTC. Translated, it gives CSVVGGRAKNIQYF.

The V gene is TRBV11-2, the J gene TRBJ2-1; 7 bases align to TRBD2. J gave up 6 bases and V 0 bases, and 8 bases lay outside the gene matches. Germline values: CDR1 SGHAT, CDR2 FQNNGV. This CDR3 contains 16 residues. The CDR3 region has the DNA TGTGCCAGCAGCTTAGACCTAGGACTAGGTAGCAATGAGCAGTTCTTC. This gives the protein CASSLDLGLGSNEQFF.

This rearrangement joins TRBV30 to TRBJ2-2; 10 bases line up with TRBD2. Trimming at V came to 1 base and at J to 2 bases, leaving 1 base not matched to a gene. Germline V CDR1 and CDR2: GTSNPN, SVGIG (reference sequence). The CDR3 loop spans 15 amino acids. DNA of the CDR3: TGTGCCTGGAGTGGACTAGCGGGTAACACCGGGGAGCTGTTTTTT. As protein: CAWSGLAGNTGELFF.